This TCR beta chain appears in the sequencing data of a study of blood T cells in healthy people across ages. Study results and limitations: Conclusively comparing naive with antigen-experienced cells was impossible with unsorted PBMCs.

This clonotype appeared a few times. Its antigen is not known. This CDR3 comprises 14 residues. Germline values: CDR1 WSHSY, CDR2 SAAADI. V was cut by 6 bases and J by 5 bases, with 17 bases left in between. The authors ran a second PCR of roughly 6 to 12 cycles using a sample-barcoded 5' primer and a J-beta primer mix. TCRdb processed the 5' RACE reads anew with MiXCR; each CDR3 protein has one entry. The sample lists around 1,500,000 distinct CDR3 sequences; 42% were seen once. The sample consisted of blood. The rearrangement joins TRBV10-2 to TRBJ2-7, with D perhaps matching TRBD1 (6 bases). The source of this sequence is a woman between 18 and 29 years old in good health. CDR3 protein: CASRPGQGSHEQYF. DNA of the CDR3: TGCGCCAGCAGGCCGGGACAAGGGAGCCACGAGCAGTACTTC.